This T cell receptor beta chain was identified during a study of OX40 agonist ivuxolimab in advanced cancers. Study background: At 0.01 to 10 mg/kg, ivuxolimab was administered intravenously to patients every 2 weeks. In three patients, partial responses were observed, one with hepatocellular carcinoma and two with cutaneous melanoma. Dose-escalation patients' cancers were hepatocellular carcinoma, melanoma, renal cell or head and neck cancer. General observations from the study: Both blood CD4+ and CD8+ T cells showed clonal growth by week 6 at 0.1 to 3.0 mg/kg.

Trimming cost V 3 bases and J 0 bases; bases outside gene matches: 0. Germline loops: CDR1 SGHRS, CDR2 YFSETQ. CDR3 size: 13 residues. A note on this clone: Its antigen is not identified.

The assay was immunoSEQ multiplex PCR, and TCRdb's table has in-frame clones only and misses some. The data hold about 25,000 clones, with 80% to 90% observed a single time. V is TRBV5-1 and J is TRBJ2-7, with TRBD2 matching 7 bases. The sample here was CD4+ or CD8+ T cells sorted from blood, taken in a trial of the OX40 agonist ivuxolimab. The source is an adult with an advanced solid tumor such as melanoma, head and neck, liver or kidney cancer. In nucleotides, the CDR3 is TGCGCCAGCAGCTGGGGGGGCTCCTACGAGCAGTACTTC. Its protein is CASSWGGSYEQYF. The whole variable domain, remainder taken from reference TRBV5-1 and TRBJ2-7, is KAGVTQTPRYLIKTRGQQVTLSCSPISGHRSVSWYQQTPGQGLQFLFEYFSETQRNKGNFPGRFSGRQFSNSRSEMNVSTLELGDSALYLCASSWGGSYEQYFGPGTRLTVT.